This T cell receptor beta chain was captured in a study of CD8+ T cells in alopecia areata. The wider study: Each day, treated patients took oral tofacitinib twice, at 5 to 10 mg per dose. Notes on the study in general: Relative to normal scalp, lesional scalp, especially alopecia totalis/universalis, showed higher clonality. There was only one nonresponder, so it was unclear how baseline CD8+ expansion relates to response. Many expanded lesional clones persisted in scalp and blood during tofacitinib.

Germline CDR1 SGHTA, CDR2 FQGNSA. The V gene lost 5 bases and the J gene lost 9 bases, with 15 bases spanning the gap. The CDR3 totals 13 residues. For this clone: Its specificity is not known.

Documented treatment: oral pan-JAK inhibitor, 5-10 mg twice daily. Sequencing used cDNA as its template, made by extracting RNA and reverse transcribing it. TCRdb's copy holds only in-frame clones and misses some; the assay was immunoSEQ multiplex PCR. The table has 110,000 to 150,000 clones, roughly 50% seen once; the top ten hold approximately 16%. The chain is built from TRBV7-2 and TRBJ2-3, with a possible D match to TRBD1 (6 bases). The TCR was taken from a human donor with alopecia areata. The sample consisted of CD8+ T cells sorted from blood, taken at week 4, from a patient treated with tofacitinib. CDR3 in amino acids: CASSLGGDPTQYF. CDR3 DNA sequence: TGTGCCAGCAGCCTAGGGGGAGATCCAACGCAGTATTTT.